One and the same sample provided the 23 T cell receptor beta chains below, sequenced in a study of technical replicates of blood from a handful of donors. Here immunoSEQ multiplex PCR was the method, and the copy in TCRdb shows in-frame clones only, minus some. This repertoire shows about 50,000 clones, more than 95% found once; its top ten account for 0.35% to 0.45%. Sequenced input: T cells isolated from PBMCs. The receptors were sampled from a human donor in good health.

The chain recombines TRBV30 with TRBJ1-1; possibly TRBD1 for D (6 bases). With 4 bases removed from V and 1 base from J, the gap between germline ends came to 16 bases. Germline V CDR1 and CDR2: GTSNPN, SVGIG (reference sequence). The CDR3 consists of 15 residues. The CDR3 DNA is TGTGCCTGGAAACGGATGACAGGCCCGAACACTGAAGCTTTCTTT. Translated: CAWKRMTGPNTEAFF.

The genes are TRBV9 and TRBJ1-1; D gene uncertain. V was shortened by 3 bases and J by 4 bases, with 10 bases between the two germline ends. This CDR3 comprises 13 residues. The V gene's germline CDR1 is SGDLS and CDR2 YYNGEE. For the CDR3, the DNA is TGTGCCAGCAGCGCAACCCGGAGCACTGAAGCTTTCTTT. Its protein product is CASSATRSTEAFF.

The chain links TRBV14 to TRBJ2-6; tentative D call: TRBD1 (6 bases). CDR1 is SGHDN and CDR2 is FVKESK in the germline V gene. V lost 3 bases and J 0 bases, leaving 21 bases between the germline ends. This CDR3 has 20 amino acids. As DNA, the CDR3 is TGTGCCAGCAGCCATCTCAGGGGTGGGCATTTACACTCTGGGGCCAACGTCCTGACTTTC. Encoded protein: CASSHLRGGHLHSGANVLTF.

The chain couples TRBV11-3 to TRBJ2-5, with 7 bases identical to TRBD2. Trimming removed 1 base from V and 5 bases from J; junction bases left unmatched: 4. The CDR3 totals 14 residues. Germline V gene data show CDR1 as SGHNT and CDR2 as YENEEA. CDR3 loop: CASSLVRGDETQYF. CDR3 DNA: TGTGCCAGCAGCTTAGTCCGGGGGGATGAGACCCAGTACTTC.

This chain connects TRBV6-5 to TRBJ1-4, with D uncertain. The V end was cut by 0 bases, the J end by 8 bases, with 13 bases between. Germline V lookup: CDR1 MNHEY, CDR2 SVGAGI. The CDR3 is made up of 15 amino acids. The CDR3 region has the DNA TGTGCCAGCAGTTACTCCCGGCACAGCAAGGAAAAACTGTTTTTT. It translates to CASSYSRHSKEKLFF.

The rearrangement links TRBV2 to TRBJ1-1; weak D call: TRBD1 (5 bases). The CDR3 is made up of 13 amino acids. V was shortened by 6 bases and J by 1 base, with 9 bases between the two germline ends. Germline V gene sequence: CDR1 SNHLY, CDR2 FYNNEI. In DNA, the CDR3 is TGTGCCAGCAGGAGACAGAGGAACACTGAAGCTTTCTTT. Its protein is CASRRQRNTEAFF.

The rearrangement uses TRBV14 and TRBJ2-3; 8 bases line up with TRBD1. CDR1 SGHDN and CDR2 FVKESK come from the germline V gene. The CDR3 is 17 amino acids. V gave up 5 bases and J gave up 4 bases; unmatched junction bases: 14. The CDR3 DNA is TGTGCCAGCAGCGCACTCAAGGGGACAGGTACCGCAGATACGCAGTATTTT. Its protein product is CASSALKGTGTADTQYF.

This chain joins TRBV5-1 and TRBJ1-1; D not resolved. The ends were cut back, 5 bases at V and 0 bases at J, with 8 bases in the middle. Germline CDR1 reads SGHRS; CDR2 reads YFSETQ. CDR3 size: 13 residues. CDR3 coding DNA: TGCGCCAGCAGAGAGGGTATGAACACTGAAGCTTTCTTT. Amino acids: CASREGMNTEAFF.

V and J are TRBV11-3 and TRBJ2-5; D is unresolved. The length of the CDR3 is 17 residues. CDR1 SGHNT and CDR2 YENEEA come from the germline V gene. Trimming stripped 0 bases from V and 2 bases from J, with 16 bases between. The CDR3 here is CASSLDLTEISQETQYF. The CDR3 DNA is TGTGCCAGCAGCTTAGATCTTACAGAAATATCTCAAGAGACCCAGTACTTC.

A single count supports this clone. The genes are TRBV27 and TRBJ1-5, with D uncertain. Germline lookup yields CDR1 MNHEY and CDR2 SMNVEV (reference sequence). This CDR3 is 14 amino acids long. The V end lost 1 base, the J end lost 4 bases, and 8 bases lay between the germline ends. The CDR3 region has the DNA TGTGCCAGCAGTTTATACTCAGGAAATCAGCCCCAGCATTTT. Residues: CASSLYSGNQPQHF.

This clone was recorded only once. The genes are TRBV9 and TRBJ2-7; 11 bases fit TRBD2. V trimming: 3 bases; J trimming: 4 bases; junction bases outside the gene matches: 6. CDR1 and CDR2 (germline): SGDLS, YYNGEE. The CDR3 extends over 15 amino acids. The CDR3 DNA reads TGTGCCAGCAGCGCGGGCGGGACTAGCGGTTACGAGCAGTACTTC. This codes for CASSAGGTSGYEQYF. The variable domain in full, completed from reference TRBV9 and TRBJ2-7, reads DSGVTQTPKHLITATGQRVTLRCSPRSGDLSVYWYQQSLDQGLQFLIQYYNGEERAKGNILERFSAQQFPDLHSELNLSSLELGDSALYFCASSAGGTSGYEQYFGPGTRLTVT.

The rearrangement links TRBV6-1 to TRBJ1-5; a possible D gene is TRBD1 (5 bases). The length of the CDR3 is 14 residues. CDR1 MNHNS and CDR2 SASEGT come from the germline V gene. Deletions cut 5 bases from V and 7 bases from J, with 15 bases between. This CDR3 is CASSPDPEGQPQHF. The CDR3, as DNA: TGTGCCAGCAGTCCCGACCCGGAGGGGCAGCCCCAGCATTTT.

This chain links TRBV6-4 with TRBJ2-1, with 8 bases matching TRBD2. CDR1 and CDR2 (germline): MRHNA, SNTAGT. The J segment lost 8 bases and the V segment lost 2 bases, leaving 8 bases of the junction unmatched. This CDR3 comprises 15 residues. The CDR3 nucleotides are TGTGCCAGCAGTGACACAGGCGGGAGGATCGATGAGCAGTTCTTC. Translation: CASSDTGGRIDEQFF.

The chain joins TRBV27 to TRBJ1-1; D unresolved. This CDR3 has 11 amino acids. The V end was cut by 5 bases, the J end by 7 bases, with 8 bases between. CDR1 is MNHEY, CDR2 SMNVEV, per germline (reference sequence). CDR3 amino acids: CASSREGEAFF. Written as DNA, the CDR3 is TGTGCCAGCAGTCGTGAGGGTGAAGCTTTCTTT.

The rearrangement uses TRBV7-8 and TRBJ2-3, with a weak D call TRBD2 (6 bases). Germline CDR1 SGHVS, CDR2 FQNEAQ. The CDR3 runs 17 residues. V was clipped by 2 bases and J by 4 bases, with 19 bases between them. CDR3 nucleotides: TGTGCCAGCAGCTTACCCCTTAGCGGAGATATCCCAGATACGCAGTATTTT. This translates into CASSLPLSGDIPDTQYF.

This chain joins TRBV6-5 and TRBJ2-7, with unresolved D. V was clipped by 0 bases and J by 3 bases, with 9 bases between them. The germline V gene encodes CDR1 MNHEY and CDR2 SVGAGI. The CDR3 length is 14 residues. CDR3 loop: CASSYSNWFYEQYF. The CDR3 DNA reads TGTGCCAGCAGTTACTCGAACTGGTTCTACGAGCAGTACTTC.

In this sample, this clone turned up once. The chain joins TRBV5-1 to TRBJ2-4, with D maybe TRBD1 (6 bases). CDR1 is SGHRS, CDR2 YFSETQ, per germline. V was cut by 0 bases and J by 7 bases, with 8 bases left in between. The CDR3 runs 13 residues. This CDR3 reads CASSLGQGNIQYF. Here the CDR3 DNA reads TGCGCCAGCAGCTTGGGCCAGGGGAACATTCAGTACTTC.

The genes are TRBV6-5 and TRBJ1-2, with TRBD1 as a possible D gene (6 bases). Germline V CDR1 and CDR2: MNHEY, SVGAGI. This CDR3 comprises 13 residues. V was trimmed by 7 bases and J by 8 bases, leaving 17 bases between them. In nucleotides, the CDR3 is TGTGCCAGCACCCGCGGGGGGCGAGAAGGCTACACCTTC. This gives the protein CASTRGGREGYTF.

This clone was detected only a few times. The rearrangement uses TRBV11-2 and TRBJ1-4; possibly TRBD1 for D (6 bases). The CDR3 sequence is 15 residues long. V lost 3 bases and J lost 8, with 16 bases in between. The germline V gene encodes CDR1 SGHAT and CDR2 FQNNGV. CDR3 in amino acids: CASSFSTGTMEKLFF. As DNA, the CDR3 is TGTGCCAGCAGCTTCAGTACCGGGACAATGGAAAAACTGTTTTTT.

This clone has just one count. The chain uses TRBV20-1 and TRBJ1-1; D call uncertain. V was cut by 6 bases and J by 11 bases, with 16 bases left in between. Germline V lookup: CDR1 DFQATT, CDR2 SNEGSKA (reference sequence). The CDR3 length is 11 residues. The CDR3 bases are TGCAGTGCCGCTTCCAGGATATACGCTTTCTTT. The encoded protein is CSAASRIYAFF.

V is TRBV30 and J is TRBJ2-5, with D maybe TRBD2 (5 bases). The V and J ends lost 1 base and 4 bases respectively, with 22 bases between them. Germline V CDR1 and CDR2: GTSNPN, SVGIG (reference sequence). The CDR3 sequence is 17 residues long. CDR3 sequence reads: CAWSERQAKTGVETQYF. In DNA, the CDR3 is TGTGCCTGGAGTGAGCGGCAGGCAAAGACCGGGGTAGAGACCCAGTACTTC.

The chain has TRBV30 and TRBJ2-7, with 7 positions matching TRBD2. V shed 4 bases and J 4 bases; nucleotides not matched to a gene: 10. CDR1 is GTSNPN and CDR2 is SVGIG in the germline V gene (reference sequence). This CDR3 is 14 amino acids long. CDR3 protein: CAWKLGGSSYEQYF. The CDR3 bases are TGTGCCTGGAAACTGGGCGGGAGTAGTTACGAGCAGTACTTC.

V is TRBV20-1 and J is TRBJ1-2, with a weak D call TRBD1 (5 bases). The CDR3 spans 11 residues. V dropped 6 bases and J dropped 5 bases, with 10 bases sitting between them. In germline, CDR1 is DFQATT, CDR2 SNEGSKA (reference sequence). CDR3 coding DNA: TGCAGTGCCCGAGGGACTTATGGCTACACCTTC. Residues: CSARGTYGYTF.